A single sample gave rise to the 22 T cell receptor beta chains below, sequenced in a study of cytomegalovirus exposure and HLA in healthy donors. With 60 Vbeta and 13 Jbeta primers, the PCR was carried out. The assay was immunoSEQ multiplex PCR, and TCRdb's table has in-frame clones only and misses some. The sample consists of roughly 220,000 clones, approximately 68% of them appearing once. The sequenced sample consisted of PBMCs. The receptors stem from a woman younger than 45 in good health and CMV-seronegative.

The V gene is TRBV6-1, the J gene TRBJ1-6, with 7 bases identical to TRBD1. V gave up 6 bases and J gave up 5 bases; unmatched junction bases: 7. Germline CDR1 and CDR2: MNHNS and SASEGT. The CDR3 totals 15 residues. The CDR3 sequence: CASRPDRDHNSPLHF. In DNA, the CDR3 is TGTGCCAGCAGACCTGACAGGGATCATAATTCACCCCTCCACTTT.

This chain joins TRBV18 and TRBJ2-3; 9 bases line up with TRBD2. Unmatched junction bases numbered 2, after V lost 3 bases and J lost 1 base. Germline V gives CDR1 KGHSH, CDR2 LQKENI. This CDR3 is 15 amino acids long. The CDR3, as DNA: TGTGCCAGCTCACCTCGGACTAGCGGCACAGATACGCAGTATTTT. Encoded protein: CASSPRTSGTDTQYF.

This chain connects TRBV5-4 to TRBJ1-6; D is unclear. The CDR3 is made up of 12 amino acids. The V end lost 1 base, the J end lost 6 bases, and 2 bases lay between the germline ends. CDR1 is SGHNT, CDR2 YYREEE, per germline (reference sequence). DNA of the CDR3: TGTGCCAGCAGCTTGCGTAATTCACCCCTCCACTTT. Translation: CASSLRNSPLHF.

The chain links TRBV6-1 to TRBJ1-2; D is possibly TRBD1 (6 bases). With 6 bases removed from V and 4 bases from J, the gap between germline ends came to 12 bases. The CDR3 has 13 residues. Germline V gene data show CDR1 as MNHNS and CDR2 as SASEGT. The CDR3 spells CASRPGQIYGYTF. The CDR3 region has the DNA TGTGCCAGCAGGCCGGGACAAATCTATGGCTACACCTTC.

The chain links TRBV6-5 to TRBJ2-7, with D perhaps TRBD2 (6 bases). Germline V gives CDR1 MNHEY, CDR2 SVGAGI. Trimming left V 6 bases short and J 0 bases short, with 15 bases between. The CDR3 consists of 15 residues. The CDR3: CASSSRDSSSYEQYF. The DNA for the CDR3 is TGTGCCAGCAGCTCCCGGGACTCCAGCTCCTACGAGCAGTACTTC.

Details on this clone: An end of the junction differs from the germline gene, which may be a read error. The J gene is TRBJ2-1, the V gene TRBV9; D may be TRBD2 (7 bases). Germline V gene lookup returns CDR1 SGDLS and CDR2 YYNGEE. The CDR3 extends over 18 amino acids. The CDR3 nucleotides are TGTGCCACCAGCACTCAAAGGGGGAGGGCCGCCTCCTACAATGAGCAGTTCTTC. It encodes CATSTQRGRAASYNEQFF.

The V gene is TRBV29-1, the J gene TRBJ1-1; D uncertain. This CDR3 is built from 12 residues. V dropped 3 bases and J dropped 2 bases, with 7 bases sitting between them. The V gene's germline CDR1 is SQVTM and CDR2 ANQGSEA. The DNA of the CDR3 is TGCAGCGTTGACGGAGGCAACACTGAAGCTTTCTTT. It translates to CSVDGGNTEAFF.

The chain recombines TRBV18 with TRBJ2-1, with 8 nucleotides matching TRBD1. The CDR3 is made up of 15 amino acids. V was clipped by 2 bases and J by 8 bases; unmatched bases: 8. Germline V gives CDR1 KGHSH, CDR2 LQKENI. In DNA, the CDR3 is TGTGCCAGCTCACCATTATTGGGACAGGAGGATGAGCAGTTCTTC. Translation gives CASSPLLGQEDEQFF.

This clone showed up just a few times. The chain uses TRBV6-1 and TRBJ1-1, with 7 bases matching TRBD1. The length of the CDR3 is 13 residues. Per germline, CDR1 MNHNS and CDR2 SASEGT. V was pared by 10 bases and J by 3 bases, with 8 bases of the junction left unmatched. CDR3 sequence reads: CAISSTGDTEAFF. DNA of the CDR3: TGTGCCATTTCGAGTACAGGGGACACTGAAGCTTTCTTT.

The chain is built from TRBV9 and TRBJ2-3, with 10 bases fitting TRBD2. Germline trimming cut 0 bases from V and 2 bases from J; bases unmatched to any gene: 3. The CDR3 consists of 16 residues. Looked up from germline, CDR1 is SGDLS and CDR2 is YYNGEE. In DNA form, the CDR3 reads TGTGCCAGCAGCGTAGGAGGGACTAGCGTCACAGATACGCAGTATTTT. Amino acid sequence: CASSVGGTSVTDTQYF. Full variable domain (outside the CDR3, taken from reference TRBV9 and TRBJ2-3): DSGVTQTPKHLITATGQRVTLRCSPRSGDLSVYWYQQSLDQGLQFLIQYYNGEERAKGNILERFSAQQFPDLHSELNLSSLELGDSALYFCASSVGGTSVTDTQYFGPGTRLTVL.

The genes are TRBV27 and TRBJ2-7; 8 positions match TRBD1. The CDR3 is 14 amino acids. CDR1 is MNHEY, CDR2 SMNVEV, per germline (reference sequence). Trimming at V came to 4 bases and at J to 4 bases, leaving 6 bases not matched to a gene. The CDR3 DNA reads TGTGCCAGCAGTTCCGTGGACAGGGTGTACGAGCAGTACTTC. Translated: CASSSVDRVYEQYF.

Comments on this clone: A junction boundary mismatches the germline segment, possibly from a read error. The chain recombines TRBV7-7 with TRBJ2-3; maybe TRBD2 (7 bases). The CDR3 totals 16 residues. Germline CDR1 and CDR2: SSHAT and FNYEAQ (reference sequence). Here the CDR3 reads CASSLVGGPGTDTQYF. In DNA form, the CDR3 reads TGTGCTAGCAGCTTAGTGGGGGGGCCGGGCACAGATACGCAGTATTTT. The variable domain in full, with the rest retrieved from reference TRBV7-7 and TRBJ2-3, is GAGVSQSPRYKVTKRGQDVTLRCDPISSHATLYWYQQALGQGPEFLTYFNYEAQPDKSGLPSDRFSAERPEGSISTLTIQRTEQRDSAMYRCASSLVGGPGTDTQYFGPGTRLTVL.

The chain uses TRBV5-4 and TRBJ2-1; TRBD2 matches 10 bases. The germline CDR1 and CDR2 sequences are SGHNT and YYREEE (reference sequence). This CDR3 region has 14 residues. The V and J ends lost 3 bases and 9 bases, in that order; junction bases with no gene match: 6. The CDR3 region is CASSSLAGVVEQFF. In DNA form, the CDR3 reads TGTGCCAGCAGCTCGCTAGCGGGAGTGGTTGAGCAGTTCTTC.

The DNA of the CDR3 is TGCGCCAGCAGCTTGGTCCGAGCGGGAGGGCGACGGTTAAGAGAGACCCAGTACTTC. Its protein is CASSLVRAGGRRLRETQYF. This rearrangement joins TRBV5-1 to TRBJ2-5, with 10 bases identical to TRBD2. Per the germline V gene, CDR1 is SGHRS and CDR2 is YFSETQ. The V gene end was trimmed by 0 bases and the J gene end by 4 bases; junction bases not matched to a gene: 15. The CDR3 sequence is 19 residues long.

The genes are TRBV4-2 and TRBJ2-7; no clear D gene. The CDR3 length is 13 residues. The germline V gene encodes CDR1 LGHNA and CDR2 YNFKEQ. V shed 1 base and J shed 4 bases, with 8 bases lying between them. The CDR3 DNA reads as TGTGCCAGCAGCCAAGTGGCTTTTTACGAGCAGTACTTC. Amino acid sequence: CASSQVAFYEQYF.

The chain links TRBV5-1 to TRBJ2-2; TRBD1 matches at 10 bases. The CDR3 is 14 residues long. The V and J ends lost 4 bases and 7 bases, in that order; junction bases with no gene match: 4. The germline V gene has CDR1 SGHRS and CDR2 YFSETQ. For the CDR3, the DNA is TGCGCCAGCAGCAGGACAGGGGGAAACGGGGAGCTGTTTTTT. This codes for CASSRTGGNGELFF.

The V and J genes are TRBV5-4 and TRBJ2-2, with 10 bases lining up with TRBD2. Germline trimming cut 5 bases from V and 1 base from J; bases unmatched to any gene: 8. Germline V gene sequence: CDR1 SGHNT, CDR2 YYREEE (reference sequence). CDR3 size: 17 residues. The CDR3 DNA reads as TGTGCCAGCAGTTCCAGCGGGGGGGGACTGAACACCGGGGAGCTGTTTTTT. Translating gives CASSSSGGGLNTGELFF.

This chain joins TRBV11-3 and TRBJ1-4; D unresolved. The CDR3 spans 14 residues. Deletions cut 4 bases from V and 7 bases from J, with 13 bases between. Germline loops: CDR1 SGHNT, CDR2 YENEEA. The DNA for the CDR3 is TGTGCCAGCAGCTCCCCTAGCAGCTTTGAAAAACTGTTTTTT. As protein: CASSSPSSFEKLFF.

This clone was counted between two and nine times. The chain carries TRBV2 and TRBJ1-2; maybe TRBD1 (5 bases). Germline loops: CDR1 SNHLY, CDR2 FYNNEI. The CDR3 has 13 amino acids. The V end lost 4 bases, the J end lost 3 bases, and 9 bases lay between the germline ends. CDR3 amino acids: CASSVSRDYGYTF. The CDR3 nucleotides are TGTGCCAGCAGTGTAAGCAGGGACTATGGCTACACCTTC.

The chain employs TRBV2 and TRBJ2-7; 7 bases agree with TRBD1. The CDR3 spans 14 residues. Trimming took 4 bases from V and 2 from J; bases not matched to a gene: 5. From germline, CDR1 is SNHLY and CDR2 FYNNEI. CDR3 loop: CASSVGTDTYEQYF. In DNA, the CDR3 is TGTGCCAGCAGTGTAGGGACAGACACCTACGAGCAGTACTTC.

CDR3 nucleotide sequence: TGTGCCAGCGCATCAAGGGGCGCAGGTGGCTACACCTTC. Encoded protein: CASASRGAGGYTF. The chain recombines TRBV6-1 with TRBJ1-2; a possible D gene is TRBD1 (5 bases). The CDR3 covers 13 residues. Germline-derived CDR1 and CDR2 are MNHNS and SASEGT. The V end was cut by 8 bases, the J end by 7 bases, with 17 bases between.

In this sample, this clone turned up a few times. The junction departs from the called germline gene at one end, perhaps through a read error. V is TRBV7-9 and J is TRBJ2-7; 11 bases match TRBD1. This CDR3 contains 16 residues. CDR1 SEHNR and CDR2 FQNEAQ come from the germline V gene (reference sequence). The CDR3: CSSSLTWTGGLYEQYF. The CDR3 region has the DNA TGTTCCAGCAGCTTAACCTGGACAGGGGGCCTTTACGAGCAGTACTTC.